The clone carrying this TCR beta chain was observed at least ten times. Its antigen is unknown. This specimen belongs to a study of regulatory T cells in long-lasting Graves disease. Study results and limitations: It was peripheral blood alone, not thyroid tissue, that was studied.

Described time point: persistent/refractory GD, antithyroid drugs over 5 years with positive TRAb. PBMC-derived RNA was used for the TCR library. Arm-PCR of CDR3 regions and iRepertoire HTBI primers were the basis on which TCR beta libraries were built. TCRdb recomputed calls from the multiplex PCR reads with MiXCR, one row per CDR3 protein. The profile covers 350,000 to 450,000 distinct CDR3 sequences, with about 23% appearing a single time and approximately 28% taken by the ten largest. Germline-derived CDR1 and CDR2 are MDHEN and SYDVKM. This CDR3 is 13 amino acids long. Germline trimming cut 10 bases from V and 2 bases from J; bases unmatched to any gene: 6.

This chain connects TRBV28 to TRBJ2-3; TRBD1 agrees at 7 bases. This TCR derives from a woman aged 40 to 50 with Graves disease. Specimen: peripheral blood mononuclear cells (PBMCs), collected when the disease was refractory, from a patient treated with antithyroid drugs. The CDR3 reads CATRTGNTDTQYF. CDR3 sequence (DNA): TGTGCCACCCGGACAGGCAACACAGATACGCAGTATTTT.